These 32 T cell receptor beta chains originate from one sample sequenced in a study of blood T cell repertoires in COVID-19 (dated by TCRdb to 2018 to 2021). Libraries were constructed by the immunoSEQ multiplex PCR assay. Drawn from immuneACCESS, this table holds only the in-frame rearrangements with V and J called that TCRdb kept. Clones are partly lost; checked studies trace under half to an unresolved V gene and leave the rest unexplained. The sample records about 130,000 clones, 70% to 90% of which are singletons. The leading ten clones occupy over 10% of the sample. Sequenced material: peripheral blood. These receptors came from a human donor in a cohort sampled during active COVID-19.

CDR3 loop: CATTGTGARNYGYTF. The CDR3, as DNA: TGTGCCACTACCGGGACAGGGGCTCGTAACTATGGCTACACCTTC. The V gene is TRBV19, the J gene TRBJ1-2; 10 bases line up with TRBD1. CDR3 length: 15 residues. The junction had 9 bases not matched to a gene; V was cut back by 10 bases and J by 1 base. In germline, CDR1 is LNHDA, CDR2 SQIVND (reference sequence). Looking up the rest from reference TRBV19 and TRBJ1-2 gives the full variable domain: DGGITQSPKYLFRKEGQNVTLSCEQNLNHDAMYWYRQDPGQGLRLIYYSQIVNDFQKGDIAEGYSVSREKKESFPLTVTSAQKNPTAFYLCATTGTGARNYGYTFGSGTRLTVV.

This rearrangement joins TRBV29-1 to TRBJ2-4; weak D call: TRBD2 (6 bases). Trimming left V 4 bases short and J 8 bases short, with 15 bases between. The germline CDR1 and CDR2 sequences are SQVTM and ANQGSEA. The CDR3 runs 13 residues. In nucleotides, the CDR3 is TGCAGCGTTGTTCCAGGAGGGTCGGACATTCAGTACTTC. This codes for CSVVPGGSDIQYF.

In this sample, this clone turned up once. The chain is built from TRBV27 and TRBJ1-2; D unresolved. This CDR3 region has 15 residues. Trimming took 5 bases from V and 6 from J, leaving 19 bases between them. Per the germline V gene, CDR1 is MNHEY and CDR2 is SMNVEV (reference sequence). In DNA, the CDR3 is TGTGCCAGCAGTCCGCTAGGGCCAGCGAGGGATGGCTACACCTTC. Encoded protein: CASSPLGPARDGYTF.

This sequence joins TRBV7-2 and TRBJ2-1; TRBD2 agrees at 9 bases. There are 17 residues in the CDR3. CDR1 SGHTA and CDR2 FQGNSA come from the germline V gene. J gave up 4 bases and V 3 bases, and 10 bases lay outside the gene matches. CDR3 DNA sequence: TGTGCCAGCAGCTTCGAGTCAGCGGGGGGACCTTACAATGAGCAGTTCTTC. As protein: CASSFESAGGPYNEQFF.

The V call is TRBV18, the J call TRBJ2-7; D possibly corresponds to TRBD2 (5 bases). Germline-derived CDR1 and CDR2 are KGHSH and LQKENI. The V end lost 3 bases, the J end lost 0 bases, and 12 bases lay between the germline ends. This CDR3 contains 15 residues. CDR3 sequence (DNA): TGTGCCAGCTCACCTCTGGCTGGGAGCTCCTACGAGCAGTACTTC. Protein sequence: CASSPLAGSSYEQYF.

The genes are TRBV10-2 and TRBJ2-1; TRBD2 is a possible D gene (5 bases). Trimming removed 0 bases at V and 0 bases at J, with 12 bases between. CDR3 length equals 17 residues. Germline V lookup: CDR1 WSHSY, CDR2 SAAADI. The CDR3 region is CASSESPSSSSYNEQFF. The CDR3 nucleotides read TGCGCCAGCAGTGAGTCCCCTAGCAGTAGCTCCTACAATGAGCAGTTCTTC.

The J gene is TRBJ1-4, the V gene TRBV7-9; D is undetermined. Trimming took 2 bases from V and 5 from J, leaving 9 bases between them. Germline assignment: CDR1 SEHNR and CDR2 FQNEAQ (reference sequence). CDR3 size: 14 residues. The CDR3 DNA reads TGTGCCAGCAGCTTAAGAACAGACAATGAAAAACTGTTTTTT. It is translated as CASSLRTDNEKLFF.

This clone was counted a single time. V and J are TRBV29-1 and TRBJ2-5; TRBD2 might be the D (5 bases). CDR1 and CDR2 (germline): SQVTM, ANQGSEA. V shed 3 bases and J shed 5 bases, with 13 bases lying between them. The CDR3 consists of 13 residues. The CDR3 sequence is CSVEAASWETQYF. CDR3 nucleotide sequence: TGCAGCGTTGAGGCCGCTAGCTGGGAGACCCAGTACTTC.

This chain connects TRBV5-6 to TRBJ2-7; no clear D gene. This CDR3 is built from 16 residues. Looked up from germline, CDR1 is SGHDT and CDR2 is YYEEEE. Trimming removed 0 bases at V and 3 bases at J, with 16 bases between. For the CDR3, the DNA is TGTGCCAGCAGCTTGGTTACAGTGGGTCAGTTCTACGAGCAGTACTTC. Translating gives CASSLVTVGQFYEQYF. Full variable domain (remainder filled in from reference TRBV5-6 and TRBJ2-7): DAGVTQSPTHLIKTRGQQVTLRCSPKSGHDTVSWYQQALGQGPQFIFQYYEEEERQRGNFPDRFSGHQFPNYSSELNVNALLLGDSALYLCASSLVTVGQFYEQYFGPGTRLTVT.

The CDR3 region has the DNA TGTGCCAGCGAAAGGGGGCAGGGAAATAACTATGGCTACACCTTC. As protein: CASERGQGNNYGYTF. J is TRBJ1-2 and V is TRBV19; 7 nucleotides match TRBD1. V lost 9 bases, J lost 1 base, and 11 bases stayed unmatched. Germline CDR1 is LNHDA and CDR2 is SQIVND (reference sequence). This CDR3 is built from 15 residues.

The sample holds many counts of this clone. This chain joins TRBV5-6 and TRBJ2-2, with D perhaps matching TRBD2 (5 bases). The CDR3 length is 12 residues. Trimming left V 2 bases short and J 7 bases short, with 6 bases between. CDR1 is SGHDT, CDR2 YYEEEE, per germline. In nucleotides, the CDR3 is TGTGCCAGCAGCTTTACTAGCGGGGAGCTGTTTTTT. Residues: CASSFTSGELFF.

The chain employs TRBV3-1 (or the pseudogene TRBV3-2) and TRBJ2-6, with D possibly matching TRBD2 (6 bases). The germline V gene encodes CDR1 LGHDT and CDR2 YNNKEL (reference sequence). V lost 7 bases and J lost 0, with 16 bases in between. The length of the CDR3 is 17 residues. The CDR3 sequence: CASTQEGRSSGANVLTF. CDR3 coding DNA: TGTGCCAGCACCCAGGAGGGACGGAGCTCTGGGGCCAACGTCCTGACTTTC.

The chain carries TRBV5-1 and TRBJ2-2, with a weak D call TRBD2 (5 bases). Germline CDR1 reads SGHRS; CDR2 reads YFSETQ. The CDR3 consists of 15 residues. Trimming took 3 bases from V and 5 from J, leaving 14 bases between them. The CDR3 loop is CASSSGSGWTGELFF. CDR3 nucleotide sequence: TGCGCCAGCAGCTCGGGATCGGGATGGACCGGGGAGCTGTTTTTT. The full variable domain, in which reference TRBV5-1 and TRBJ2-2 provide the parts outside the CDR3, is KAGVTQTPRYLIKTRGQQVTLSCSPISGHRSVSWYQQTPGQGLQFLFEYFSETQRNKGNFPGRFSGRQFSNSRSEMNVSTLELGDSALYLCASSSGSGWTGELFFGEGSRLTVL.

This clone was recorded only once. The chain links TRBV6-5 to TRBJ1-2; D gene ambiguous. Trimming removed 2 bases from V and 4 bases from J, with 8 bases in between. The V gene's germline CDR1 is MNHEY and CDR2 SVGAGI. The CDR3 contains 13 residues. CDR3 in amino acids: CASSYGGGYGYTF. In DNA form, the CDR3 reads TGTGCCAGCAGTTACGGTGGAGGCTATGGCTACACCTTC.

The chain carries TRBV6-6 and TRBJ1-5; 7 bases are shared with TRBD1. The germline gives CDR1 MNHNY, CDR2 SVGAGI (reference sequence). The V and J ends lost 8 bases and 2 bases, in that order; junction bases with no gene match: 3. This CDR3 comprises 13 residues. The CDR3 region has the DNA TGTGCCAGCTCCGACAGGGGCAATCAGCCCCAGCATTTT. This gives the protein CASSDRGNQPQHF.

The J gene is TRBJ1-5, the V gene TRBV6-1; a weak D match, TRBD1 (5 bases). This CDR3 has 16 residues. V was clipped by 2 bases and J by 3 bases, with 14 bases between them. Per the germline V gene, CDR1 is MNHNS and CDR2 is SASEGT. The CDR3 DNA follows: TGTGCCAGCAGTGAACTCATTGACAGATACAATCAGCCCCAGCATTTT. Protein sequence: CASSELIDRYNQPQHF.

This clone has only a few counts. The CDR3 DNA reads as TGTGCCAGCAGCTCAGCACAGGGGGGCAGGAACACTGAAGCTTTCTTT. Protein sequence: CASSSAQGGRNTEAFF. This sequence joins TRBV7-8 and TRBJ1-1, with 8 nucleotides matching TRBD1. CDR3 length: 16 residues. The germline V gene has CDR1 SGHVS and CDR2 FQNEAQ. V gave up 4 bases and J gave up 1 base; unmatched junction bases: 8.

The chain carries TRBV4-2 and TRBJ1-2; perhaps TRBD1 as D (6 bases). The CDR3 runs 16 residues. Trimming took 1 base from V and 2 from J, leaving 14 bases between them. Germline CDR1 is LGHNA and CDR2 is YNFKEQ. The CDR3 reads CASSQAGTGLNYGYTF. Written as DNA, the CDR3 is TGTGCCAGCAGCCAAGCTGGCACAGGGCTCAACTATGGCTACACCTTC.

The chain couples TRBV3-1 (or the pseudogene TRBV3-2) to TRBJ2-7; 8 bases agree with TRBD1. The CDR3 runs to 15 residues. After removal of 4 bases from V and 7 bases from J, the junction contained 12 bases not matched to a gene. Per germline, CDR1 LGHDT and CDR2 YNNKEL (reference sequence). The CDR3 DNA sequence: TGTGCCAGCAGCCCGTGGGACAGGCTGCCTGAGGAGCAGTACTTC. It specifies CASSPWDRLPEEQYF.

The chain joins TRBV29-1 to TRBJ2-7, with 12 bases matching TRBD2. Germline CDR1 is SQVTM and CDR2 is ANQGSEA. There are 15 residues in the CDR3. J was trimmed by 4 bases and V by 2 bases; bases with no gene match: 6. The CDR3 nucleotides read TGCAGCGTTGAAAACTCACTAGCGGGAGGATACGAGCAGTACTTC. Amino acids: CSVENSLAGGYEQYF.

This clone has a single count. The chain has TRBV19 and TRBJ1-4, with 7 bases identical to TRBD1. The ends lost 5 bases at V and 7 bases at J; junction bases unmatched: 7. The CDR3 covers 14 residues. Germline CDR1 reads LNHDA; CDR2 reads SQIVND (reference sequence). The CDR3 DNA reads TGTGCCAGTAGTGCCCAGGGGGTGGTTGAAAAACTGTTTTTT. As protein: CASSAQGVVEKLFF. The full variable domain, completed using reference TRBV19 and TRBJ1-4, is DGGITQSPKYLFRKEGQNVTLSCEQNLNHDAMYWYRQDPGQGLRLIYYSQIVNDFQKGDIAEGYSVSREKKESFPLTVTSAQKNPTAFYLCASSAQGVVEKLFFGSGTQLSVL.

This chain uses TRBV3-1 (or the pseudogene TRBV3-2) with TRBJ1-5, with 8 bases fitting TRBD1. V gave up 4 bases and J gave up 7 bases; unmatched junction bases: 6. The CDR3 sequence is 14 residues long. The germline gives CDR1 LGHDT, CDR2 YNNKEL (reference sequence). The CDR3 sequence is CASSLGQGSQPQHF. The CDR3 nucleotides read TGTGCCAGCAGCCTAGGACAGGGCAGCCAGCCCCAGCATTTT.

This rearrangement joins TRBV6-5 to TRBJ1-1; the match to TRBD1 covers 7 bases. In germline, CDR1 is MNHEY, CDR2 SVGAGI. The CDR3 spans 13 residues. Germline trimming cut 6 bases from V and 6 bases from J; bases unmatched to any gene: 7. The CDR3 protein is CASSPGGSAEAFF. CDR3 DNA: TGTGCCAGCAGCCCAGGGGGGTCAGCTGAAGCTTTCTTT.

CDR3 nucleotides: TGTGCCAGCAGCTTAGGCTTCTTGGACACTCAAGAGACCCAGTACTTC. Its translation is CASSLGFLDTQETQYF. V gene TRBV7-9 combines with J gene TRBJ2-5, with D possibly TRBD1 on 5 matching bases. Germline-derived CDR1 and CDR2 are SEHNR and FQNEAQ (reference sequence). The CDR3 loop spans 16 amino acids. V was cut by 1 base and J by 2 bases, with 14 bases left in between.

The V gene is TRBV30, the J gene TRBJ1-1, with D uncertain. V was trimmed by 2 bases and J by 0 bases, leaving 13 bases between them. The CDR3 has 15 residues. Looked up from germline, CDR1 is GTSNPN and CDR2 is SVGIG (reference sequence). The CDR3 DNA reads TGTGCCTGGAGTAAACTCACTCTGATGAACACTGAAGCTTTCTTT. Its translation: CAWSKLTLMNTEAFF.

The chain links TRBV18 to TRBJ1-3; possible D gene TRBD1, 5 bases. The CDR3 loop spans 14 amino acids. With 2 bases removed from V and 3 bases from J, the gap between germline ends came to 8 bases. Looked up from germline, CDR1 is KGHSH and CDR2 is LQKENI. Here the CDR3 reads CASSPTRDGNTIYF. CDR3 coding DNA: TGTGCCAGCTCACCAACCAGGGATGGAAACACCATATATTTT.

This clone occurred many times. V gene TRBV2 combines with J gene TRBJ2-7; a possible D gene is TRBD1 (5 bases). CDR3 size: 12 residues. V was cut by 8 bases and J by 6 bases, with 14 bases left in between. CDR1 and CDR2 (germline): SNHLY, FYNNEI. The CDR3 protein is CASWTSVVEQYF. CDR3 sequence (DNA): TGTGCCAGCTGGACAAGCGTGGTCGAGCAGTACTTC. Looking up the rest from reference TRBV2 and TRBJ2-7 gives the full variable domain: EPEVTQTPSHQVTQMGQEVILRCVPISNHLYFYWYRQILGQKVEFLVSFYNNEISEKSEIFDDQFSVERPDGSNFTLKIRSTKLEDSAMYFCASWTSVVEQYFGPGTRLTVT.

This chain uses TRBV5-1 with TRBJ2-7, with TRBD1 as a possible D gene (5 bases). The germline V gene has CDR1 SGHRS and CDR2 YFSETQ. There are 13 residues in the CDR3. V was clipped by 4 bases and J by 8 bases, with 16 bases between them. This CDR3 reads CASSGDLPDKQYF. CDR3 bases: TGCGCCAGCAGCGGCGACCTACCGGACAAGCAGTACTTC.

The CDR3 protein is CASSINRGNTEAFF. The CDR3, as DNA: TGCGCCAGCAGCATCAACAGGGGGAACACTGAAGCTTTCTTT. The gene calls are TRBV5-1 and TRBJ1-1; 7 bases fit TRBD1. V lost 4 bases and J lost 1; bases outside the gene matches: 4. The CDR3 is 14 amino acids. In germline, CDR1 is SGHRS, CDR2 YFSETQ.

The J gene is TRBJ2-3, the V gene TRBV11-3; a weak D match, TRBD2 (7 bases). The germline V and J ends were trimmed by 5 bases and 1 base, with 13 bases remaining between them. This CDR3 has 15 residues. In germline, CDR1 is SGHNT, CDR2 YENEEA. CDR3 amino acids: CASSKGGKGTDTQYF. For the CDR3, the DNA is TGTGCCAGCAGCAAGGGGGGGAAAGGCACAGATACGCAGTATTTT.

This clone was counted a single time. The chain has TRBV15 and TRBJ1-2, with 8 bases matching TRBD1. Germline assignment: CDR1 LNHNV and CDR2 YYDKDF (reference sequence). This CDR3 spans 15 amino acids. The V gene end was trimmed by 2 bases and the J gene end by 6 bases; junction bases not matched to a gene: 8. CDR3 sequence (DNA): TGTGCCACCAGCAGACACAGGGGGGAAAAGGATGGCTACACCTTC. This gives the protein CATSRHRGEKDGYTF.

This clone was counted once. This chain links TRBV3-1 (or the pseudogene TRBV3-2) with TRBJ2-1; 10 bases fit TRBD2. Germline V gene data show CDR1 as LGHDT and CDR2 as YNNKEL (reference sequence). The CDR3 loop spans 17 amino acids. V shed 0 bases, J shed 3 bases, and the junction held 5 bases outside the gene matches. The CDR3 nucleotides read TGTGCCAGCAGCCAAGATGCTAGCGGGGGACTCTACAATGAGCAGTTCTTC. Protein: CASSQDASGGLYNEQFF.